The present entry profiles one TCR beta chain with its context. The CDR3 runs to 16 residues. The germline V gene has CDR1 MNHNY and CDR2 SVGAGI (reference sequence). The trim removed 2 bases at V and 4 bases at J, leaving 8 bases unmatched. These data belong to a study of control samples from healthy donors and cancer patients. TCRdb's table, derived via immunoSEQ multiplex PCR, lists solely in-frame clones and lacks some. The sample contains some 250,000 clones, about 80% of which appear only once. The sequencing sample was made of PBMCs. This receptor was identified in a woman between 55 and 75 years old with lung cancer. This chain uses TRBV6-6 with TRBJ1-5; 7 bases are a match to TRBD1. The CDR3 sequence: CASSYGGQHRNQPQHF. DNA for the CDR3: TGTGCCAGCAGTTACGGGGGACAGCATCGAAATCAGCCCCAGCATTTT.